A single sample gave rise to the 7 T cell receptor beta chains below, sequenced in a study of OX40 agonist ivuxolimab in advanced cancers. Only in-frame clones appear in the TCRdb table, and some are missing; sequencing was by immunoSEQ multiplex PCR. This sample has 23,000 or so clones, with around 83% found just once. The sample consisted of CD4+ or CD8+ T cells sorted from blood, taken in a trial of the OX40 agonist ivuxolimab. All receptors come from an adult with an advanced solid tumor such as melanoma, head and neck, liver or kidney cancer.

The rearrangement links TRBV25-1 to TRBJ2-2, with D perhaps TRBD2 (6 bases). The CDR3 contains 14 residues. CDR1 is MGHDK and CDR2 is SYGVNS in the germline V gene. Trimming pared 10 bases from V and 6 bases from J, leaving 18 bases between. The CDR3 loop reads CATSKRALAGELFF. CDR3 bases: TGTGCCACCTCAAAGCGGGCCCTCGCCGGGGAGCTGTTTTTT.

The rearrangement links TRBV5-6 to TRBJ1-5; the D gene is possibly TRBD1 (6 bases). V dropped 3 bases and J dropped 7 bases, with 17 bases sitting between them. The V gene's germline CDR1 is SGHDT and CDR2 YYEEEE. The CDR3 is 15 amino acids. In nucleotides, the CDR3 is TGTGCCAGCAGCTCCCTTCGGGGGGCGGAGCAGCCCCAGCATTTT. Protein: CASSSLRGAEQPQHF.

The chain joins TRBV4-2 to TRBJ2-7; 11 bases align to TRBD1. Looked up from germline, CDR1 is LGHNA and CDR2 is YNFKEQ. The CDR3 length is 15 residues. V shed 1 base and J 4 bases; nucleotides not matched to a gene: 3. As DNA, the CDR3 is TGTGCCAGCAGCCAAGGGGACAGGGGGGCGTACGAGCAGTACTTC. It codes for CASSQGDRGAYEQYF.

This chain connects TRBV25-1 to TRBJ2-3, with D possibly matching TRBD2 (5 bases). Trimming took off 2 bases at V and 1 base at J, with 10 bases between the two ends. The CDR3 consists of 15 residues. The germline CDR1 and CDR2 sequences are MGHDK and SYGVNS. In DNA form, the CDR3 reads TGTGCCAGCAGTGAAGGTGGGCGGGGCACAGATACGCAGTATTTT. This translates into CASSEGGRGTDTQYF.

The J gene is TRBJ2-5, the V gene TRBV7-2, with D unresolved. CDR3 size: 15 residues. CDR1 SGHTA and CDR2 FQGNSA come from the germline V gene. With 5 bases removed from V and 5 bases from J, the gap between germline ends came to 18 bases. CDR3 nucleotide sequence: TGTGCCAGCAGCACCATCGGGCAACCAGCGGAGACCCAGTACTTC. Its translation: CASSTIGQPAETQYF.

This chain links TRBV6-9 with TRBJ2-7, with no clear D. Deletions cut 6 bases from V and 2 bases from J, with 11 bases between. CDR1 is MNHGY and CDR2 is SVAAGI in the germline V gene. The CDR3 loop spans 13 amino acids. The CDR3 loop reads CASSRTHAYEQYF. Here the CDR3 DNA reads TGTGCCAGCAGCCGGACGCACGCCTACGAGCAGTACTTC.

This chain joins TRBV16 and TRBJ2-3, with a weak D call TRBD1 (5 bases). The CDR3 has 16 residues. V was pared by 4 bases and J by 2 bases, with 16 bases between. Germline lookup yields CDR1 KGHSY and CDR2 FQNENV. CDR3 loop: CASSPTGRFFTDTQYF. For the CDR3, the DNA is TGTGCCAGCAGCCCTACAGGTAGATTTTTCACAGATACGCAGTATTTT.